The TCR beta chain described here comes from a study of blood T cell repertoires in COVID-19. Participants classified as exposed had met a COVID-19 case within 2 weeks before study entry. Measured with immunoSEQ multiplex PCR; TCRdb has only the in-frame clones, and not every one. The sample has roughly 400,000 clones; more than 70% are singletons. V was clipped by 0 bases and J by 3 bases; unmatched bases: 5. The CDR3 is 17 amino acids. CDR1 and CDR2 from the germline V gene are MRHNA and SNTAGT. This TCR was sampled from a woman under 30 who had been exposed to COVID-19. Sequencing input: PBMCs or T cells enriched from blood (not recorded which). J is TRBJ2-1 and V is TRBV6-4, with 10 bases identical to TRBD2. CDR3 nucleotide sequence: TGTGCCAGCAGTGACTCGTCTAGCGGGAGCCTCTACAATGAGCAGTTCTTC. It is translated as CASSDSSSGSLYNEQFF.